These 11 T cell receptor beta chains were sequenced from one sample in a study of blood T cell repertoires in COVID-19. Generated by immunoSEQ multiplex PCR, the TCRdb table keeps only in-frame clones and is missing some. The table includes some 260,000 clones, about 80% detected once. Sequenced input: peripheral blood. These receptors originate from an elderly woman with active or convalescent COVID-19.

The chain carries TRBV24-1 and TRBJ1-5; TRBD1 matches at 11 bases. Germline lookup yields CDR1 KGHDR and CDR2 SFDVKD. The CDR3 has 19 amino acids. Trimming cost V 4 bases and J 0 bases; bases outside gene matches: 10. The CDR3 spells CATSDHRTGGLYSNQPQHF. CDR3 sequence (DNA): TGTGCCACCAGTGACCACAGGACAGGGGGCCTTTATAGCAATCAGCCCCAGCATTTT.

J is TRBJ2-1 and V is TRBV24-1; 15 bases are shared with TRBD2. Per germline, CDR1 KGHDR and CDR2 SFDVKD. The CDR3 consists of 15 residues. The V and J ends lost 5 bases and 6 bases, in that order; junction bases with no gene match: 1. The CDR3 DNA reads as TGTGCCACCAGTGGGACTAGCGGGAGGGCCAATGAGCAGTTCTTC. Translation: CATSGTSGRANEQFF.

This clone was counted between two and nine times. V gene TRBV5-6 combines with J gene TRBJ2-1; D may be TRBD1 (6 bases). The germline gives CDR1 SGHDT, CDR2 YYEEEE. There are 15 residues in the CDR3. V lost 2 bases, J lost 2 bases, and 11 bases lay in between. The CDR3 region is CASSFRGGTYNEQFF. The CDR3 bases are TGTGCCAGCAGCTTTAGAGGGGGAACCTACAATGAGCAGTTCTTC.

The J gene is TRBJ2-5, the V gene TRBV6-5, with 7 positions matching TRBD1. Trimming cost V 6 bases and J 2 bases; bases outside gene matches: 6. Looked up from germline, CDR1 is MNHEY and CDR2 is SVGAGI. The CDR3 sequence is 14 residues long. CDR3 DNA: TGTGCCAGCAGCCGGACAGGACGGCAAGAGACCCAGTACTTC. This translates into CASSRTGRQETQYF.

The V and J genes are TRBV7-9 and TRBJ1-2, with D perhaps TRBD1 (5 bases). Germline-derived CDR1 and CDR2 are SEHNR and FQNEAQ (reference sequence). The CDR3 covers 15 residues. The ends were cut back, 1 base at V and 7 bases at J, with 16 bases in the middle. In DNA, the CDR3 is TGTGCCAGCAGCTTAGTTGGGGCTAGGGTTTTTGGCTACACCTTC. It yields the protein CASSLVGARVFGYTF.

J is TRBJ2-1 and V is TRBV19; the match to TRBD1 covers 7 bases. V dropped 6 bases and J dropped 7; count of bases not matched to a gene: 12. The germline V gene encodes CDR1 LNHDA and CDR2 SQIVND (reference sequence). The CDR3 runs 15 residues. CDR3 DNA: TGTGCCAGTAGACCCCTAAGGGGGCAGGGGAATGAGCAGTTCTTC. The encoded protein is CASRPLRGQGNEQFF.

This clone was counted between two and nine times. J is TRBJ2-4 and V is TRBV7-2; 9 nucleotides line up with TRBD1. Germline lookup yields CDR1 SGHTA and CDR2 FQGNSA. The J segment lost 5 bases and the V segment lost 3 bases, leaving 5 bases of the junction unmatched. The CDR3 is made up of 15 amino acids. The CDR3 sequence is CASSFDRGWENIQYF. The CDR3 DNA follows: TGTGCCAGCAGCTTTGACAGGGGGTGGGAAAACATTCAGTACTTC.

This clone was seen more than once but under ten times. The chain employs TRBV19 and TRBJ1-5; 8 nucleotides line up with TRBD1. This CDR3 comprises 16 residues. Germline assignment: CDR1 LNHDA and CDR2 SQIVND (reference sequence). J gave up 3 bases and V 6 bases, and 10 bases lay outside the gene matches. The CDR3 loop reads CASSSLDRAINQPQHF. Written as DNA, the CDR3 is TGTGCCAGTAGCTCCTTGGACAGGGCAATCAATCAGCCCCAGCATTTT.

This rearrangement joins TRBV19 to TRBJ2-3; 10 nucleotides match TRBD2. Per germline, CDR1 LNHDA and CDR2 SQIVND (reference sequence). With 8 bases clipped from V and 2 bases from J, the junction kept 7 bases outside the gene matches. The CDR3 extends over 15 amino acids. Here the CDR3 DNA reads TGTGCCAGTCGGATAGCGGGGGGCCTCACAGATACGCAGTATTTT. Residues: CASRIAGGLTDTQYF.

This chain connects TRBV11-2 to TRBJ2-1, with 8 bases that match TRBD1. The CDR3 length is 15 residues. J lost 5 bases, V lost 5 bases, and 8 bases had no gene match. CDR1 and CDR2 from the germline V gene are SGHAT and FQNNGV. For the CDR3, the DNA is TGTGCCAGCAGCACAGACAGGGGTAGGGACAATGAGCAGTTCTTC. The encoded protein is CASSTDRGRDNEQFF.

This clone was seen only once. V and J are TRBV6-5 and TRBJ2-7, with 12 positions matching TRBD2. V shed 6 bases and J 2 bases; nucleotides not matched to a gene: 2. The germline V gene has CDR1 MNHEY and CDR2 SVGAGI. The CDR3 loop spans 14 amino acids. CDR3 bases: TGTGCCAGCAGGGGACTAGCGGGTCCCTACGAGCAGTACTTC. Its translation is CASRGLAGPYEQYF.